These 10 T cell receptor beta chains were all obtained from the same sample, sequenced in a study of blood T cell repertoires in COVID-19. The table came from immunoSEQ multiplex PCR; TCRdb's copy has only in-frame clones and leaves some out. In the table there are 200,000 to 300,000 clones, about 87% of which are singletons. Sequencing was done on a sample of peripheral blood. These receptors came from a woman in her 30s with COVID-19, enrolled during active disease.

The V and J genes are TRBV30 and TRBJ2-3; TRBD2 aligns across 10 bases. Germline CDR1 reads GTSNPN; CDR2 reads SVGIG (reference sequence). The CDR3 sequence is 16 residues long. Trimming cost V 2 bases and J 2 bases; bases outside gene matches: 7. For the CDR3, the DNA is TGTGCCTGGAGTACCGGACTAGCGGAGTTCACAGATACGCAGTATTTT. This translates into CAWSTGLAEFTDTQYF.

This clone has a handful of counts. This chain connects TRBV7-9 to TRBJ2-1, with a possible D match to TRBD1 (6 bases). V lost 1 base and J 6 bases, leaving 10 bases between the germline ends. Germline-derived CDR1 and CDR2 are SEHNR and FQNEAQ (reference sequence). The CDR3 loop spans 14 amino acids. The CDR3 region is CASSLDRDGNEQFF. Written as DNA, the CDR3 is TGTGCCAGCAGCTTAGACAGGGACGGCAATGAGCAGTTCTTC.

CDR3 in amino acids: CASSLDSSQQYEQYV. The CDR3 region has the DNA TGTGCCAGCAGCTTAGATTCGTCCCAACAATACGAGCAGTACGTC. The chain couples TRBV11-2 to TRBJ2-7; no definite D call. V was pared by 0 bases and J by 4 bases, with 13 bases between. This CDR3 region has 15 residues. Germline V gene lookup returns CDR1 SGHAT and CDR2 FQNNGV.

The rearrangement joins TRBV6-6 to TRBJ2-7; D gene ambiguous. The CDR3 is made up of 14 amino acids. V gave up 4 bases and J gave up 7 bases, with 17 bases separating them. CDR1 MNHNY and CDR2 SVGAGI come from the germline V gene (reference sequence). In DNA, the CDR3 is TGTGCCAGCAGTTCTTCTCTCCTAGTCCGGGAGCAGTACGTC. Translating gives CASSSSLLVREQYV.

The chain recombines TRBV11-3 with TRBJ2-1; D gene uncertain. The CDR3 runs 15 residues. Germline CDR1 reads SGHNT; CDR2 reads YENEEA. The V end was cut by 0 bases, the J end by 0 bases, with 6 bases between. The CDR3 spells CASSLEGGSYNEQFF. The CDR3 DNA reads TGTGCCAGCAGCTTAGAAGGCGGCTCCTACAATGAGCAGTTCTTC.

This chain connects TRBV5-1 to TRBJ2-1; D is perhaps TRBD2 (5 bases). The CDR3 runs 15 residues. The V end was cut by 0 bases, the J end by 5 bases, with 12 bases between. The germline V gene encodes CDR1 SGHRS and CDR2 YFSETQ. The CDR3 protein is CASSLGASPNNEQFF. The CDR3 coding sequence is TGCGCCAGCAGCTTGGGGGCTAGCCCTAACAATGAGCAGTTCTTC.

This clone came up once. The rearrangement links TRBV6-6 to TRBJ2-5, with TRBD2 identical over 10 bases. Germline V gene sequence: CDR1 MNHNY, CDR2 SVGAGI (reference sequence). The CDR3 sequence is 16 residues long. Losses at the gene ends were 3 bases for V and 5 bases for J; bases not matched to a gene: 9. CDR3 sequence: CASSYPGTSVTETQYF. DNA for the CDR3: TGTGCCAGCAGTTATCCCGGGACTAGCGTGACCGAGACCCAGTACTTC.

This clone was observed a single time. The J gene is TRBJ1-3, the V gene TRBV28, with a weak D call TRBD1 (6 bases). Trimming left V 2 bases short and J 4 bases short, with 9 bases between. The CDR3 totals 14 residues. The germline V gene encodes CDR1 MDHEN and CDR2 SYDVKM. The CDR3 here is CASSLGGQGNTIYF. The CDR3 nucleotides are TGTGCCAGCAGTTTAGGTGGACAGGGAAACACCATATATTTT.

The chain links TRBV6-2 or TRBV6-3 to TRBJ2-3, with 9 bases aligning to TRBD2. The CDR3 spans 17 residues. The germline V gene has CDR1 MNHEY and CDR2 SVGEGT. J was trimmed by 1 base and V by 5 bases; bases with no gene match: 10. DNA for the CDR3: TGTGCCAGCAGTAGCCTGAAGCGGGAGGTTCGCACAGATACGCAGTATTTT. It encodes CASSSLKREVRTDTQYF.

This clone was seen many times. The chain has TRBV5-1 and TRBJ2-5; unclear D gene. CDR3 length: 14 amino acids. V was trimmed by 0 bases and J by 5 bases, leaving 11 bases between them. Germline V gene data show CDR1 as SGHRS and CDR2 as YFSETQ. The CDR3 DNA is TGCGCCAGCAGCTTGGACCCAACTACGGAGACCCAGTACTTC. Encoded protein: CASSLDPTTETQYF.